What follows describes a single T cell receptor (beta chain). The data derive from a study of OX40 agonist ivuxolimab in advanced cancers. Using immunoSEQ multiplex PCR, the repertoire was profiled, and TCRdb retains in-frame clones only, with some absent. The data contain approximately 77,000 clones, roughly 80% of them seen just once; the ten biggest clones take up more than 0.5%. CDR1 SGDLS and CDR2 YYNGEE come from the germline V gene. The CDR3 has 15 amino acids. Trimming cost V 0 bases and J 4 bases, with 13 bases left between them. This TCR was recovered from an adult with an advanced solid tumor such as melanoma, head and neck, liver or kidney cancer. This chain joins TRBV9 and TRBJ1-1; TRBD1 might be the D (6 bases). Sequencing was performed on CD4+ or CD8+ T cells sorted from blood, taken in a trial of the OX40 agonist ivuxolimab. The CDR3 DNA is TGTGCCAGCAGCGTAGGGGGCAGGGGAGGCACTGAAGCTTTCTTT. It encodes CASSVGGRGGTEAFF.